The subject of this entry is one T cell receptor (beta chain). The antigen remains undetermined. TCR beta cDNA was prepared out of 500 ng total RNA by means of a constant-region primer. Employing slightly modified ARM-PCR, three nested multiplex PCR rounds were run, and these gave rise to the TCR beta libraries. PCR rounds one and two used TRBV1-TRBV30 forward primers with a C-beta reverse primer for around 9 cycles each. MiXCR was run by TCRdb on the multiplex PCR reads, yielding one entry per CDR3 protein. The table has just under 55,000 distinct CDR3 sequences, about 80% seen once; the top ten hold approximately 25%. Trimming removed 3 bases at V and 10 bases at J, with 13 bases between. The length of the CDR3 is 13 residues. The germline gives CDR1 MGHRA, CDR2 YSYEKL. These data belong to a study of tumor-infiltrating lymphocytes in primary liver carcinoma. RNA and DNA were co-extracted from roughly 20-30 mg of unsorted bulk tissue. Treatment of the patients' primary liver carcinoma consisted of surgical resection.

Overall study findings and caveats: The study found only about 7-25% of top clones in all five tumor regions. Tumor-adjacent and tumor-blood pairs displayed less overlap than did pairs of tumor regions.

The specimen was liver tumor tissue from sampling region 2. Described subset: tumor region T2, inferior pole. The gene calls are TRBV4-1 and TRBJ2-1, with D possibly being TRBD2 (6 bases). This receptor was taken from a man between 40 and 49 years old with primary liver carcinoma and hepatitis B virus infection. This CDR3 reads CASSHGSSVEQFF. CDR3 nucleotide sequence: TGCGCCAGCAGCCATGGTTCTAGCGTCGAGCAGTTCTTC.